This TCR beta chain appears in the sequencing data of a study of cytomegalovirus exposure and HLA in healthy donors. Study outcomes and limitations: TCR beta chains numbering approximately 150 were designated cytomegalovirus-associated. Despite most TCR sequences being rare, some public TCRs occurred in many donors. A later analysis found that most CMV-associated TCR beta chains appeared HLA-restricted. For most TCR beta V segments, an earlier analysis put the productive rate at about 90% or about 30% of the time.

It was with 60 Vbeta and 13 Jbeta primers that the PCR ran. Some clones are missing from TCRdb's copy, which holds only in-frame ones; the method was immunoSEQ multiplex PCR. The sample has 200,000 to 250,000 clones, 70% to 85% seen once. A note on this clone: What it binds is not known. At one end, the junction sequence differs from germline, possibly due to a read error.

The CDR3 covers 14 residues. Germline V gives CDR1 SGHTA, CDR2 FQGNSA. Sequencing was performed on PBMCs. The chain uses TRBV7-2 and TRBJ2-4; TRBD2 agrees at 9 bases. The TCR comes from a male donor in good health and CMV-seronegative. CDR3 sequence reads: CASSLGGPLGLAIF. CDR3 coding DNA: TGTGCCAGCAGCTTAGGAGGCCCGCTGGGACTAGCAATCTTC.